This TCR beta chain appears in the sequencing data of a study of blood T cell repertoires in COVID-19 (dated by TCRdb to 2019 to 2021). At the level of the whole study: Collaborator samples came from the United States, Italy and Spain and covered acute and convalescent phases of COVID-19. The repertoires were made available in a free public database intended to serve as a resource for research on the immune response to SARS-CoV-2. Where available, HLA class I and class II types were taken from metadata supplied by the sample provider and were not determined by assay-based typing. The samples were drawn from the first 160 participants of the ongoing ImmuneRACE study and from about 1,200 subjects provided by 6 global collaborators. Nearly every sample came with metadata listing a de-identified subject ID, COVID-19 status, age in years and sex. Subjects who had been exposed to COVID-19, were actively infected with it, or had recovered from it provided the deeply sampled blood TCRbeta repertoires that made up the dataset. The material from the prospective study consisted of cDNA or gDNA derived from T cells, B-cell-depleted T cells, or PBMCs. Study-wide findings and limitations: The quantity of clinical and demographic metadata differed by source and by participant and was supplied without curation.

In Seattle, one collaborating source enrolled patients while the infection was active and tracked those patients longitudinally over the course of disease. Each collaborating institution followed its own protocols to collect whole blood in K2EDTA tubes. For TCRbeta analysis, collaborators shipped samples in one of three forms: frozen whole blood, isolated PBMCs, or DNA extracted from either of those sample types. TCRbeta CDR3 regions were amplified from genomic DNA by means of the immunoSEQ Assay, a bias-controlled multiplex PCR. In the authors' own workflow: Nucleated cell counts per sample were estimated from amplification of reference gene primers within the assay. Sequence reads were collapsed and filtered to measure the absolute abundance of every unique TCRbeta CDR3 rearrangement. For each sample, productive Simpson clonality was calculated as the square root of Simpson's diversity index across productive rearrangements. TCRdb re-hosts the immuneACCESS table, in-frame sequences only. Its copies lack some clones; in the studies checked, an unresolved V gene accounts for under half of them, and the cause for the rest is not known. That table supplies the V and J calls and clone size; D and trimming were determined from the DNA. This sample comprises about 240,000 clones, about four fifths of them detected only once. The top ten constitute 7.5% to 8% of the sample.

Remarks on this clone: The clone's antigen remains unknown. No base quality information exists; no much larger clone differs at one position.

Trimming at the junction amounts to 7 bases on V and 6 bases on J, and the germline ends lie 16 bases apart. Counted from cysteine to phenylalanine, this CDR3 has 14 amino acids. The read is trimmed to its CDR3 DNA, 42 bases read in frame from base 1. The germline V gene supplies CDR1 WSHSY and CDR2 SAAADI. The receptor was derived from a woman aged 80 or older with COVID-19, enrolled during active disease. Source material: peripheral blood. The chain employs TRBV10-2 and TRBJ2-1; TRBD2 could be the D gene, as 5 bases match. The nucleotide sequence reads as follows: TGCGCCAGCACGAGGGAACGGGCACGCAATGAGCAGTTCTTC. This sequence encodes CASTRERARNEQFF.